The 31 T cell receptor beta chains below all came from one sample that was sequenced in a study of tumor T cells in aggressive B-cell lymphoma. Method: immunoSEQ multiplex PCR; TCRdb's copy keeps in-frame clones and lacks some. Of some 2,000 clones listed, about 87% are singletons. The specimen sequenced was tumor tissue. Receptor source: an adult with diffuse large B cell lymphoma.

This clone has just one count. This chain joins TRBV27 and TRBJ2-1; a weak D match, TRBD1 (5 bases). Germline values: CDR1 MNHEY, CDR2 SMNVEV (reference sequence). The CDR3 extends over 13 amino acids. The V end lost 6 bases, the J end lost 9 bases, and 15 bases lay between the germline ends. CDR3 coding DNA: TGTGCCAGCAGACCTACCCAGGGAATTGAGCAGTTCTTC. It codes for CASRPTQGIEQFF.

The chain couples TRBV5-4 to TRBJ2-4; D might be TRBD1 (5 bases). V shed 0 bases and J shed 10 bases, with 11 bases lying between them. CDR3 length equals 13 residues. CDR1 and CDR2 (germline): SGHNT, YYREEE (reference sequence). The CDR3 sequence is CASSLDQGLIQYF. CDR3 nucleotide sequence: TGTGCCAGCAGCTTGGATCAGGGTCTAATTCAGTACTTC.

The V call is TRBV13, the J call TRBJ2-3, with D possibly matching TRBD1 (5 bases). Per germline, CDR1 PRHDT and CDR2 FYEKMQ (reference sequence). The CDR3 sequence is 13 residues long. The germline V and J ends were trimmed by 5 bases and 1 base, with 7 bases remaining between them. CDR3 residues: CASSPQGTDTQYF. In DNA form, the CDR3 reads TGTGCCAGCAGCCCACAGGGCACAGATACGCAGTATTTT. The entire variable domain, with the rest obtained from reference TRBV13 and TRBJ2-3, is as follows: AAGVIQSPRHLIKEKRETATLKCYPIPRHDTVYWYQQGPGQDPQFLISFYEKMQSDKGSIPDRFSAQQFSDYHSELNMSSLELGDSALYFCASSPQGTDTQYFGPGTRLTVL.

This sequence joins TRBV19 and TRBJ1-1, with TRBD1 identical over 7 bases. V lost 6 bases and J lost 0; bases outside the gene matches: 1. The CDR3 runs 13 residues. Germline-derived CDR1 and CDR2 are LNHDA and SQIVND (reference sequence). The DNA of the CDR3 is TGTGCCAGTAGCGGGACAGTGAACACTGAAGCTTTCTTT. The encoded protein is CASSGTVNTEAFF.

This CDR3 is CAWSGAGPGYTF. The CDR3 DNA reads as TGTGCCTGGAGTGGGGCAGGGCCTGGCTACACCTTC. The chain carries TRBV30 and TRBJ1-2; TRBD1 might be the D (5 bases). Germline CDR1 is GTSNPN and CDR2 is SVGIG (reference sequence). V lost 1 base and J 7 bases, leaving 10 bases between the germline ends. This CDR3 is 12 amino acids long.

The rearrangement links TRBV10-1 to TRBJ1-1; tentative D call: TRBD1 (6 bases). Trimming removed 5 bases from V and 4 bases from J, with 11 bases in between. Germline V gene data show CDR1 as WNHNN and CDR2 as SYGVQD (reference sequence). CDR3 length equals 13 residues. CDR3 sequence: CASSTGYGTEAFF. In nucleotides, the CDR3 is TGCGCCAGCAGTACAGGGTACGGCACTGAAGCTTTCTTT.

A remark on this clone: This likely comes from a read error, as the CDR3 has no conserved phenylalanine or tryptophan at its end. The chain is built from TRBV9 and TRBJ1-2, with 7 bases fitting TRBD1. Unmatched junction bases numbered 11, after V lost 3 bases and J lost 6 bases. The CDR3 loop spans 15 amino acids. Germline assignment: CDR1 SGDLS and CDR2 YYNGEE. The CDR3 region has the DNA TGTGCCAGCAGCGCGCCATCGACAGGGTTGAATGGCTACACCCTC. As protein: CASSAPSTGLNGYTL.

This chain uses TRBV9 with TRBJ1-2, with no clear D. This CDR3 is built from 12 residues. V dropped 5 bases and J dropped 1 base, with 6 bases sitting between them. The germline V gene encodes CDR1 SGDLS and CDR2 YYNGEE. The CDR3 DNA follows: TGTGCCAGCAGTAACAGTAACTATGGCTACACCTTC. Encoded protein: CASSNSNYGYTF. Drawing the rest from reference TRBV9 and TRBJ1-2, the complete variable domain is DSGVTQTPKHLITATGQRVTLRCSPRSGDLSVYWYQQSLDQGLQFLIQYYNGEERAKGNILERFSAQQFPDLHSELNLSSLELGDSALYFCASSNSNYGYTFGSGTRLTVV.

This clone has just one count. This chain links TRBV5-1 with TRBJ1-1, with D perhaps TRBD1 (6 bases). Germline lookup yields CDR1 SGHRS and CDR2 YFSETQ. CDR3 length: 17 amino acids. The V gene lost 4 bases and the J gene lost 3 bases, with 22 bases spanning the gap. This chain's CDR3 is CASSPPTVQGWDTEAFF. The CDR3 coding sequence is TGCGCCAGCAGCCCCCCTACTGTACAGGGATGGGACACTGAAGCTTTCTTT.

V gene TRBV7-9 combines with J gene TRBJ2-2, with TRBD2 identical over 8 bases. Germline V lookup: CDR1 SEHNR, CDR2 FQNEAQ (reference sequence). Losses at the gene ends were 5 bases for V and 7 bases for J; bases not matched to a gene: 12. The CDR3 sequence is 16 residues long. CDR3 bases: TGTGCCAGCAGCCCAACCCCGGGAGGGCTAGGCGGGGAGCTGTTTTTT. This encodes CASSPTPGGLGGELFF.

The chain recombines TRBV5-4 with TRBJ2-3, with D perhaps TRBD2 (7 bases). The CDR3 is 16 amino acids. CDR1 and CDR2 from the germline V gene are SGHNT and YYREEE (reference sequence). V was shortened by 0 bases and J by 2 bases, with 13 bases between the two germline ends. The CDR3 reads CASSLGRGLDTDTQYF. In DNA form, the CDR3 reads TGTGCCAGCAGCTTGGGGCGGGGGCTAGACACAGATACGCAGTATTTT. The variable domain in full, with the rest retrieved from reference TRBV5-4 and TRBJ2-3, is ETGVTQSPTHLIKTRGQQVTLRCSSQSGHNTVSWYQQALGQGPQFIFQYYREEENGRGNFPPRFSGLQFPNYSSELNVNALELDDSALYLCASSLGRGLDTDTQYFGPGTRLTVL.

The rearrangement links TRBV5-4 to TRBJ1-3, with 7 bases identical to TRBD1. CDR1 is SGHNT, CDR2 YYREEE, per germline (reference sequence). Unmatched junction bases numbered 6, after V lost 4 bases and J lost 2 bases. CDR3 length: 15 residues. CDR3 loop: CASSGTTGTGNTIYF. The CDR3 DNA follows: TGTGCCAGCAGCGGGACGACAGGGACTGGAAACACCATATATTTT. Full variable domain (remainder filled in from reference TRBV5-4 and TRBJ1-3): ETGVTQSPTHLIKTRGQQVTLRCSSQSGHNTVSWYQQALGQGPQFIFQYYREEENGRGNFPPRFSGLQFPNYSSELNVNALELDDSALYLCASSGTTGTGNTIYFGEGSWLTVV.

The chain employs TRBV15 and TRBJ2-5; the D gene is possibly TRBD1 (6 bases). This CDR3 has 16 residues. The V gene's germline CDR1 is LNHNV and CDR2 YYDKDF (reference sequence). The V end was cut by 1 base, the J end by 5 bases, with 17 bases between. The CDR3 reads CATSRVGGNPGETQYF. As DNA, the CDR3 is TGTGCCACCAGCAGAGTAGGGGGTAATCCCGGGGAGACCCAGTACTTC.

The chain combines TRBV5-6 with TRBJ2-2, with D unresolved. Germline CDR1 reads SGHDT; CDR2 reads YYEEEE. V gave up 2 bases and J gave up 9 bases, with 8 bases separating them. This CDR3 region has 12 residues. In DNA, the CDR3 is TGTGCCAGCAGCTTTTCAGGATGGGAGCTGTTTTTT. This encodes CASSFSGWELFF.

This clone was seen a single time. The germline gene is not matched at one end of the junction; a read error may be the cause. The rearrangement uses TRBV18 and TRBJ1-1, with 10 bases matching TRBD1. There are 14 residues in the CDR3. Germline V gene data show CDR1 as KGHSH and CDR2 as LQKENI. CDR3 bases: TGTGCCAGCTCGGGACAGGGGTATTCGGCTGAAGCCTTCTTT. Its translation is CASSGQGYSAEAFF.

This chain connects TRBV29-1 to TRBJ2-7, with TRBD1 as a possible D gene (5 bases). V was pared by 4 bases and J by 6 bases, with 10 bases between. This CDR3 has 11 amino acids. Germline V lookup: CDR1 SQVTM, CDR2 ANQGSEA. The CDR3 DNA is TGCAGCGTTGGGGGCGTAGGCGAGCAGTACTTC. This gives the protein CSVGGVGEQYF.

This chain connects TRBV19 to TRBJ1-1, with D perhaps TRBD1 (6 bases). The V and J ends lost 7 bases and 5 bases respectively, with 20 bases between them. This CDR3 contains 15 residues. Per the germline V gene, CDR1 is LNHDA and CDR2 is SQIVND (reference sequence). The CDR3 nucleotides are TGTGCCAGTAAGAGTGGGGGCTCAGGGGTGACTGAAGCTTTCTTT. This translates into CASKSGGSGVTEAFF.

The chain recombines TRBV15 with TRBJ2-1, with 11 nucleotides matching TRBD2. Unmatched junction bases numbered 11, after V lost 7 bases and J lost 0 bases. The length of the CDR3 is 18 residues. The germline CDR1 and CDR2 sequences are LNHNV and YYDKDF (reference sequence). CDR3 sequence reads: CATIPGLAEGSSYNEQFF. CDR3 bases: TGTGCCACCATCCCGGGACTAGCGGAGGGGAGCTCCTACAATGAGCAGTTCTTC.

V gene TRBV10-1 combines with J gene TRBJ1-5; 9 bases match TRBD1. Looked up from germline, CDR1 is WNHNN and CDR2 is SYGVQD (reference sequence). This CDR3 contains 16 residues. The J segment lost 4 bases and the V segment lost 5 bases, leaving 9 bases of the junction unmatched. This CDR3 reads CASSPGTGKGNQPQHF. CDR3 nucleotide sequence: TGCGCCAGCAGTCCCGGGACAGGGAAAGGTAATCAGCCCCAGCATTTT.

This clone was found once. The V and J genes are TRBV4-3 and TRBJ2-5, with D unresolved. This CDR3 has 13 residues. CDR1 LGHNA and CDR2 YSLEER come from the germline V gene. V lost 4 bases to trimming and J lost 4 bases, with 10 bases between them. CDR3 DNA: TGCGCCAGCAGCCCTACCCACGGAGAGACCCAGTACTTC. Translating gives CASSPTHGETQYF.

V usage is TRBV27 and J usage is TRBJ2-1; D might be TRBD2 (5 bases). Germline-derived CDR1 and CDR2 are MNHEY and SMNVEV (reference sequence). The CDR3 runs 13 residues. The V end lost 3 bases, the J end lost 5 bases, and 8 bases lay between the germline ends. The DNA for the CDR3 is TGTGCCAGCAGTTTGGGCGGGCACAATGAGCAGTTCTTC. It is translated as CASSLGGHNEQFF.

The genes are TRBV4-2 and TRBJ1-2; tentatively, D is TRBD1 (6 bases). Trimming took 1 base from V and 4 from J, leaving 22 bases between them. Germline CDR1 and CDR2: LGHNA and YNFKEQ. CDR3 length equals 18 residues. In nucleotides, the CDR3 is TGTGCCAGCAGCCAAGCGATCGTACTCCGGGACACAGCCTATGGCTACACCTTC. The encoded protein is CASSQAIVLRDTAYGYTF.

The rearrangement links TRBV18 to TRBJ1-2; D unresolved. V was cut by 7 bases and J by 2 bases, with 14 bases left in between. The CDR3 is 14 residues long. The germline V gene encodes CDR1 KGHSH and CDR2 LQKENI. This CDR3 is CASLSTHWNYGYTF. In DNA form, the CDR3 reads TGTGCCAGCTTATCCACACATTGGAACTATGGCTACACCTTC.

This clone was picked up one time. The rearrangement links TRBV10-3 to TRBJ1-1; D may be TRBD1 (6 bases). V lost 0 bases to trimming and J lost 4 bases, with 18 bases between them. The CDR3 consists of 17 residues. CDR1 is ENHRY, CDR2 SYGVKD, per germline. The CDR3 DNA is TGTGCCATCAGTGAGTCGCACTTACAGGGAAAGGGCACTGAAGCTTTCTTT. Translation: CAISESHLQGKGTEAFF.

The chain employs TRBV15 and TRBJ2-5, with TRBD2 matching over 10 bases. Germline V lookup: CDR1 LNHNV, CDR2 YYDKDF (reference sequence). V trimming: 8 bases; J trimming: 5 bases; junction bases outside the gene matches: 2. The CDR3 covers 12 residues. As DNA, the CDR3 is TGTGCCACCCGAGCGGGAGGGGAGACCCAGTACTTC. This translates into CATRAGGETQYF.

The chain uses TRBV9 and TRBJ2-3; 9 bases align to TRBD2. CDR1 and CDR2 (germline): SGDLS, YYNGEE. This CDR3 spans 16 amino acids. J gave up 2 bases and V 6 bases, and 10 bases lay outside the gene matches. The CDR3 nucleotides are TGTGCCAGCAAACCTGCGGGAGGGCAGAACACAGATACGCAGTATTTT. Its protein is CASKPAGGQNTDTQYF.

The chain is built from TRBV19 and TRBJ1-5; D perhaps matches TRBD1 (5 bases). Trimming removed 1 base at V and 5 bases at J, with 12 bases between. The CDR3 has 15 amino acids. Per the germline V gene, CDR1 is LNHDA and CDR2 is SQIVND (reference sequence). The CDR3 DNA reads TGTGCCAGTAGTATAGGGCAGGGATGGGATCAGCCCCAGCATTTT. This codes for CASSIGQGWDQPQHF.

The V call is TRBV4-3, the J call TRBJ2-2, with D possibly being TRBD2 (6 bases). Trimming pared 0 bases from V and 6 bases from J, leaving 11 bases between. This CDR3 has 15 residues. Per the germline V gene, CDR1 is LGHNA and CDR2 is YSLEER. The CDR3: CASSQEETSPGELFF. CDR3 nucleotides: TGCGCCAGCAGCCAAGAGGAAACTAGCCCCGGGGAGCTGTTTTTT.

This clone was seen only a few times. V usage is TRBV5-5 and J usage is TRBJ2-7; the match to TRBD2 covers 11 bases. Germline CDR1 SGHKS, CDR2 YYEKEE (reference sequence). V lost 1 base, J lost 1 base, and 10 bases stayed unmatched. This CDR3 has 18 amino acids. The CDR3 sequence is CASSLPLAGGSLSYEQYF. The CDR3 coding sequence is TGTGCCAGCAGCTTGCCCTTAGCGGGGGGGTCCCTTTCCTACGAGCAGTACTTC.

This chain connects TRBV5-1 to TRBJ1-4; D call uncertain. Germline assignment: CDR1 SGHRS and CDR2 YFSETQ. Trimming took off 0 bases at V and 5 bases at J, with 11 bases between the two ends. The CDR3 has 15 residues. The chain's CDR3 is CASSLVAARNEKLFF. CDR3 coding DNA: TGCGCCAGCAGCTTGGTGGCAGCTAGGAATGAAAAACTGTTTTTT.

The chain's CDR3 is CASSVGAGQYNEQFF. The CDR3 DNA reads as TGTGCCAGCAGCGTAGGGGCGGGCCAATACAATGAGCAGTTCTTC. This rearrangement joins TRBV9 to TRBJ2-1; D might be TRBD2 (5 bases). CDR3 size: 15 residues. The germline CDR1 and CDR2 sequences are SGDLS and YYNGEE. Deletions cut 0 bases from V and 4 bases from J, with 11 bases between.